This T cell receptor beta chain was documented in a study of beta chain features in type 1 diabetes (dated by TCRdb to between 2018 and 2020). A note on the overall study: No differences in mean age, gender distribution, total cell number or subset yield were found between patients and healthy donors. Whereas all 30 or so donors provided naive and central memory subsets, regulatory and stem cell-like memory subsets were isolated from just 8 patients and about 8 healthy donors. Across all samples, around 99 million sorted cells were examined, and cell number per subset correlated strongly with RNA yield. The study compared the TCRB repertoires of sorted circulating CD4+ T cell subsets in recently diagnosed type 1 diabetes patients with those in matched healthy donors. Results the study describes overall, beyond this receptor: In all four CD4+ subsets, TCRB CDR3 length was moderately but significantly shorter in type 1 diabetes patients. At VDJ recombination sites, type 1 diabetes patients had fewer insertions and more deleted nucleotides, which implies abnormalities in thymic rearrangement. Naive, central memory and regulatory TCRB repertoires appeared more similar among patients than among healthy donors. Because cDNA was sequenced instead of genomic DNA, activated cells with high expression could be over-represented, although the groups did not differ in activation or CD3 levels. Because small numbers of individuals were included in the HLA sub-analyses, any influence of HLA type on TCRB rearrangement was left unresolved. PCR may preferentially amplify shorter templates, but because patient and control samples were amplified and corrected together, any resulting skew would affect both groups equally.

The entire isolated RNA was reverse transcribed using the High Capacity cDNA Reverse Transcription Kit, and thus expressed TCRB transcripts were sequenced. Deep immunoSEQ sequencing was performed on naive, central memory and regulatory T cell samples, with an average of roughly 3.3 million total reads per sample. After sorted cells were lysed in RLT buffer, RNA was extracted with DNase-treated RNeasy Micro or Mini kits, with the choice depending on cell number. Each cell subset was processed separately to prevent cross-contamination, with patient and healthy donor samples processed together. TCRB sequences were amplified from cDNA with the immunoSEQ multiplex PCR, producing 87-bp fragments spanning the CDR3 region. Amplicons were sequenced on the Illumina HiSeq platform. Per the original workflow: Synthetic template baselines were used to correct PCR bias computationally, reads within Hamming distance 2 were collapsed together, and singletons that could not be merged were discarded. Reads were aligned against IMGT to assign V, D and J genes, CDR3 length and insertions or deletions at six rearrangement sites. Within each subset, clonotype counts were normalized to the number of sorted cells before true diversity and Gini coefficients were calculated with the tcR R package. Repertoire sharing was quantified using the overlap coefficient calculated on TCRB nucleotide sequences. As a proxy for the pre-selection repertoire, out-of-frame TCRB sequences from naive cells were analyzed. The table was pulled from immuneACCESS by TCRdb, which kept in-frame rearrangements only. Such tables lose some clones; where checked, under half of the loss comes from unresolved V genes, and the rest has no known cause. V and J calls and clone size are as listed in that table; D and trimming were resolved from the DNA. Here the sample has hundreds of thousands of clones; 10% to 15% occur a single time. The ten largest clones take up approximately 0.01% of the sample.

A single peripheral blood draw of about 116 mL on average was collected from each donor into heparinised tubes. Naive, central memory, regulatory and stem cell-like memory CD4+ T cells were sorted on a BD FACSAria II using a panel including CD45RO, CCR7, CD25, CD127, CD95 and CD27. Every sorted population had a purity above 98%. PBMCs were isolated right away by Lymphoprep density gradient centrifugation and were stained directly, without culture. Samples were stained and sorted in pairs, with one healthy donor and one patient per experiment, so that batch effects were minimized. In its sample, this clone was seen a few times. The antigen it recognizes is unknown. No base quality values were provided; no much bigger clone lies one nucleotide off. The sample consisted of naive CD4+ T cells from blood. This specimen's cell subset or site label, per the study, means: true naive CD4+ T cells. The receptor's source is a woman aged 18-30 years with type 1 diabetes.

The nucleotides are TGCGCCAGCAGCCCGTGGGACAGGGCAAGTTCGGAGACCCAGTACTTC. It is translated as CASSPWDRASSETQYF. The chain was built from TRBV4-1 and TRBJ2-5; TRBD1 matches 9 bases in the middle. The CDR3 spans 16 residues, from the cysteine through the phenylalanine. Just CDR3 DNA is preserved here, 48 bases in frame from base 1. Relative to germline, V is missing 4 bases and J is missing 5 bases, with 11 bases of the junction outside any gene match. According to the germline V gene, CDR1 reads MGHRA and CDR2 reads YSYEKL.